A selection of T cell receptor beta chains follows, all from one sample in a study of shared T cell receptors in the human thymus. Produced via immunoSEQ multiplex PCR; TCRdb's table is partial and in-frame only. Among hundreds of thousands of clones, approximately 87% were seen once, and the ten largest hold 0.0094%. This same sample was also taken into another study, of human thymus T cells.

The sample was thymocytes. The origin of the receptors is a boy less than two years old with a congenital heart defect. Each CDR3 is given with its conserved first and last residue. Each record gives: clone size, J gene, V gene, D gene, CDR3 protein, CDR3 DNA. The D gene is left open where the match is weak. Size is stated for part of the rows, as once, few or many counts, or as a class when the clone is expanded.

>.|TRBJ1-6|TRBV5-1|TRBD1
CASSPGTGESPLHF
TGCGCCAGCAGCCCCGGGACAGGGGAATCACCCCTCCACTTT
>.|TRBJ2-7|TRBV19|TRBD1
CASSMDTGGAAYEQYF
TGTGCCAGTAGTATGGATACAGGGGGCGCAGCCTACGAGCAGTACTTC
>.|TRBJ1-4|TRBV30|.
CAWSALSGEKLFF
TGTGCCTGGAGCGCACTTTCGGGGGAAAAACTGTTTTTT
>.|TRBJ2-7|TRBV9|.
CASSAGGGAQREQYF
TGTGCCAGCAGCGCCGGCGGGGGCGCGCAGAGGGAGCAGTACTTC
>once|TRBJ2-2|TRBV27|TRBD2
CASRNLAGQNTGELFF
TGTGCCAGCAGAAACCTAGCGGGCCAAAACACCGGGGAGCTGTTTTTT
>.|TRBJ2-6|TRBV28|.
CASSHTGDGANVLTF
TGTGCCAGCAGTCATACGGGAGATGGGGCCAACGTCCTGACTTTC
>.|TRBJ2-3|TRBV5-1|TRBD2
CASSPRGIAGPLPSTDTQYF
TGCGCCAGCAGCCCCCGCGGGATAGCGGGGCCGCTTCCTAGCACAGATACGCAGTATTTT
>once|TRBJ2-5|TRBV30|TRBD2
CACLPSGRARNTGETQYF
TGTGCCTGCCTCCCCAGCGGGAGGGCCAGAAATACAGGAGAGACCCAGTACTTC
>.|TRBJ2-7|TRBV27|TRBD2
CASSLRRGGDYEQYF
TGTGCCAGCAGTTTACGGCGCGGGGGGGACTACGAGCAGTACTTC
>.|TRBJ1-4|TRBV6-5|.
CASSSTRREKLFF
TGTGCCAGCAGCTCCACCCGGAGGGAAAAACTGTTTTTT
>.|TRBJ2-7|TRBV7-6|.
CASSLSGSKGHSGSYEQYF
TGTGCCAGCAGCTTAAGTGGGAGCAAAGGCCATAGTGGCTCCTACGAGCAGTACTTC
>once|TRBJ2-7|TRBV7-2|TRBD2
CASSLGSWTSGHAYEQYF
TGTGCCAGCAGCCTAGGATCTTGGACTAGCGGGCACGCCTACGAGCAGTACTTC
>.|TRBJ2-7|TRBV5-4|.
CASSLADTRDSPGWEQYF
TGTGCCAGCAGCTTGGCTGACACACGGGACTCGCCAGGGTGGGAGCAGTACTTC
>.|TRBJ2-5|TRBV4-3|TRBD2
CASSQGGLAEETQYF
TGCGCCAGCAGCCAAGGGGGACTAGCGGAAGAGACCCAGTACTTC
>.|TRBJ1-2|TRBV30|TRBD1
CAWSVRQGKLDYGYTF
TGTGCCTGGAGTGTACGACAGGGGAAGTTGGACTATGGCTACACCTTC
>.|TRBJ2-5|TRBV5-4|TRBD2
CASSFPGTNRETQYF
TGTGCCAGCAGCTTCCCCGGGACTAACAGGGAGACCCAGTACTTC
>.|TRBJ1-2|TRBV15|.
CATHGDNYGYTF
TGTGCCACCCACGGTGATAACTATGGCTACACCTTC
>.|TRBJ1-4|TRBV18|TRBD1
CASSQKQGTSVVGKHEKLFF
TGTGCCAGCTCACAAAAACAGGGGACAAGCGTGGTCGGGAAGCATGAAAAACTGTTTTTT
>.|TRBJ2-1|TRBV11-2|TRBD1
CASSLPDDRGHNYNEQFF
TGTGCCAGCAGCTTACCGGACGACAGGGGGCACAACTACAATGAGCAGTTCTTC
>.|TRBJ1-1|TRBV9|.
CASSHGQRNTEAFF
TGTGCCAGCAGCCACGGACAGCGTAACACTGAAGCTTTCTTT
>.|TRBJ1-2|TRBV11-2|.
CASSPGAGHYGYTF
TGTGCCAGCAGCCCTGGGGCAGGACACTATGGCTACACCTTC
>.|TRBJ1-2|TRBV5-6|TRBD1
CASSFRTGSYYGYTF
TGTGCCAGCAGCTTTAGGACAGGCTCCTACTATGGCTACACCTTC
>.|TRBJ1-6|TRBV27|TRBD1
CASSLSGDSHSPLHF
TGTGCCAGCAGTTTATCGGGGGACAGTCACTCACCCCTCCACTTT
>.|TRBJ2-5|TRBV2|.
CASSELAGDRAQYF
TGTGCCAGCAGTGAACTAGCGGGGGACAGGGCCCAGTACTTC
>.|TRBJ2-1|TRBV2|.
CASRHRRHPDYNEQFF
TGTGCCAGCAGACACAGAAGGCACCCGGACTACAATGAGCAGTTCTTC
>.|TRBJ1-2|TRBV6-6|.
CASSATGSGYTF
TGTGCCAGCAGTGCCACAGGGAGCGGCTACACCTTC
>.|TRBJ2-1|TRBV28|.
CASRSYSYNEQFF
TGTGCCAGCAGAAGCTACTCCTACAATGAGCAGTTCTTC
>few|TRBJ2-5|TRBV25-1|TRBD2
CASSTSGGAGGETQYF
TGTGCCAGCAGTACTAGCGGGGGGGCCGGAGGAGAGACCCAGTACTTC
>once|TRBJ2-7|TRBV6-6|TRBD1
CASSCGRQGAYEQYF
TGTGCCAGCAGTTGCGGGAGACAGGGGGCCTACGAGCAGTACTTC